The 16 T cell receptor beta chains listed next were all sequenced from one sample in a study of cytomegalovirus exposure and HLA in healthy donors. Researchers ran the PCR with 60 Vbeta and 13 Jbeta primers. Assay: immunoSEQ multiplex PCR; the TCRdb copy retains only in-frame clones and omits some. The sample includes 150,000 to 200,000 clones, about 85% of them seen just once. The source material was PBMCs. These receptors all stem from a male donor in good health and CMV-seropositive.

The V and J genes are TRBV6-1 and TRBJ2-3; tentative D call: TRBD2 (6 bases). V was shortened by 8 bases and J by 1 base, with 16 bases between the two germline ends. The germline V gene has CDR1 MNHNS and CDR2 SASEGT. The CDR3 runs to 15 residues. DNA of the CDR3: TGTGCCAGCGTCCTGCCCCCGGGAGGCACAGATACGCAGTATTTT. Translation gives CASVLPPGGTDTQYF.

The chain uses TRBV4-3 and TRBJ2-5; 9 positions match TRBD1. The ends lost 0 bases at V and 2 bases at J; junction bases unmatched: 4. From germline, CDR1 is LGHNA and CDR2 YSLEER. CDR3 length equals 16 residues. The CDR3 region is CASSQDTGGRQETQYF. The DNA of the CDR3 is TGCGCCAGCAGCCAAGACACAGGGGGCCGACAAGAGACCCAGTACTTC.

This chain joins TRBV12-5 and TRBJ2-5; TRBD1 agrees at 8 bases. This CDR3 is 14 amino acids long. The V gene's germline CDR1 is LGHNT and CDR2 FRNRAP. The ends lost 4 bases at V and 5 bases at J; junction bases unmatched: 6. The CDR3 sequence is CASGSSRGQETQYF. CDR3 nucleotides: TGTGCTAGTGGTTCCTCCAGGGGGCAGGAGACCCAGTACTTC.

The chain couples TRBV6-5 to TRBJ2-7; D perhaps matches TRBD2 (5 bases). CDR3 length: 15 amino acids. Germline V gene lookup returns CDR1 MNHEY and CDR2 SVGAGI. V gave up 2 bases and J gave up 6 bases, with 17 bases separating them. CDR3 bases: TGTGCCAGCAGTTACACGATAGGACTGTCGAGCGAGCAGTACTTC. Translation: CASSYTIGLSSEQYF.

The chain carries TRBV6-5 and TRBJ1-1; 8 bases align to TRBD1. The V gene end was trimmed by 6 bases and the J gene end by 7 bases; junction bases not matched to a gene: 10. The germline V gene has CDR1 MNHEY and CDR2 SVGAGI. The CDR3 has 14 residues. CDR3 coding DNA: TGTGCCAGCAGCTCACTTGGACAGGGAAGTGAAGCTTTCTTT. Its protein product is CASSSLGQGSEAFF.

This clone was seen a handful of times. Here the CDR3 reads CASSADDGAQYF. Here the CDR3 DNA reads TGTGCCAGCAGTGCTGATGACGGGGCCCAGTACTTC. This chain links TRBV2 with TRBJ2-5, with a possible D match to TRBD2 (5 bases). The CDR3 spans 12 residues. CDR1 and CDR2 (germline): SNHLY, FYNNEI. The V and J ends lost 4 bases and 9 bases respectively, with 12 bases between them.

As to this clone: Relative to the germline gene, one junction end is altered; a read error may explain this. The gene calls are TRBV7-9 and TRBJ2-3; TRBD1 agrees at 7 bases. The CDR3 extends over 15 amino acids. In germline, CDR1 is SEHNR, CDR2 FQNEAQ (reference sequence). The CDR3 spells CSSSPRGTATDTQYF. The CDR3 coding sequence is TGTTCCAGCAGCCCAAGAGGGACAGCTACAGATACGCAGTATTTT.

This chain uses TRBV9 with TRBJ2-7, with 9 bases matching TRBD2. CDR1 SGDLS and CDR2 YYNGEE come from the germline V gene. This CDR3 region has 16 residues. V shed 0 bases and J 4 bases; nucleotides not matched to a gene: 8. CDR3 in DNA: TGTGCCAGCAGCGTAGGGGTAGCGGGGGAATTTTACGAGCAGTACTTC. The encoded protein is CASSVGVAGEFYEQYF.

The chain carries TRBV27 and TRBJ2-1, with D maybe TRBD1 (6 bases). V was clipped by 3 bases and J by 0 bases, with 12 bases between them. CDR1 is MNHEY, CDR2 SMNVEV, per germline (reference sequence). The CDR3 covers 16 residues. The CDR3 nucleotides are TGTGCCAGCAGTTTGTATACAGGGTACTCCTACAATGAGCAGTTCTTC. It specifies CASSLYTGYSYNEQFF.

The CDR3 here is CASSLSGSRDTGELFF. The CDR3 DNA sequence: TGTGCCAGCAGCTTGAGCGGGAGTAGGGACACCGGGGAGCTGTTTTTT. This chain uses TRBV7-9 with TRBJ2-2; TRBD2 matches 8 bases. The germline V gene encodes CDR1 SEHNR and CDR2 FQNEAQ (reference sequence). The CDR3 is 16 residues long. Losses at the gene ends were 3 bases for V and 3 bases for J; bases not matched to a gene: 6.

The chain carries TRBV20-1 and TRBJ2-1; the D gene is possibly TRBD2 (6 bases). The CDR3 loop spans 11 amino acids. Germline V gives CDR1 DFQATT, CDR2 SNEGSKA (reference sequence). V gave up 2 bases and J gave up 9 bases, with 8 bases separating them. Written as DNA, the CDR3 is TGCAGTGCTAGAAGTAGCGGTGAGCAGTTCTTC. Protein product: CSARSSGEQFF.

V usage is TRBV9 and J usage is TRBJ2-2, with TRBD1 as a possible D gene (6 bases). This CDR3 spans 16 amino acids. Germline values: CDR1 SGDLS, CDR2 YYNGEE. The V and J ends lost 3 bases and 3 bases respectively, with 15 bases between them. This chain's CDR3 is CASSGVLGADTGELFF. The CDR3 nucleotides read TGTGCCAGCAGCGGAGTGTTGGGGGCGGACACCGGGGAGCTGTTTTTT.

This clone appeared once. This chain connects TRBV21-1 to TRBJ1-5; the D call of TRBD1 is as the table states it, not checked on the DNA. TRBV21-1 is marked as a pseudogene. This CDR3 contains 13 residues. The CDR3 sequence is CASHSFDNQPQHF. In DNA, the CDR3 is TGTGCCAGCCACAGCTTCGACAATCAGCCCCAGCATTTT.

The DNA of the CDR3 is TGCGCCAGCAGCCTTCCGGGGGTTCGGCCCCAGCATTTT. Translating gives CASSLPGVRPQHF. The V call is TRBV4-1, the J call TRBJ1-5, with D possibly matching TRBD1 (5 bases). This CDR3 has 13 residues. Germline V gene lookup returns CDR1 MGHRA and CDR2 YSYEKL. The V gene lost 4 bases and the J gene lost 9 bases, with 13 bases spanning the gap.

V gene TRBV30 combines with J gene TRBJ1-1; tentative D call: TRBD1 (5 bases). The germline CDR1 and CDR2 sequences are GTSNPN and SVGIG (reference sequence). V lost 5 bases to trimming and J lost 7 bases, with 14 bases between them. This CDR3 is 12 amino acids long. This CDR3 is CAWATDSLEAFF. The CDR3 region has the DNA TGTGCCTGGGCGACAGACTCACTTGAAGCTTTCTTT. Looking up the rest from reference TRBV30 and TRBJ1-1 gives the full variable domain: SQTIHQWPATLVQPVGSPLSLECTVEGTSNPNLYWYRQAAGRGLQLLFYSVGIGQISSEVPQNLSASRPQDRQFILSSKKLLLSDSGFYLCAWATDSLEAFFGQGTRLTVV.

V and J are TRBV5-1 and TRBJ2-1, with D hard to call. Trimming removed 0 bases from V and 9 bases from J, with 10 bases in between. Germline CDR1 SGHRS, CDR2 YFSETQ. The CDR3 is 13 residues long. The CDR3 sequence is CASSLDGYFEQFF. CDR3 coding DNA: TGCGCCAGCAGCTTGGACGGTTACTTTGAGCAGTTCTTC.